The 28 T cell receptor beta chains in this list originate from one sample, sequenced in a study of T cells in tuberculosis. Generated by immunoSEQ multiplex PCR, the TCRdb table keeps only in-frame clones and is missing some. The sample gives over 30,000 clones, 70% to 90% of which show up once; 5.4% is in the top ten. Time point noted: new active TB diagnosis, blood taken before or within 7 days of starting treatment. The source material was PBMCs, sampled at tuberculosis diagnosis. The receptors derive from an adult with tuberculosis.

V gene TRBV25-1 combines with J gene TRBJ2-1, with TRBD2 matching over 8 bases. CDR1 MGHDK and CDR2 SYGVNS come from the germline V gene. The CDR3 is 17 residues long. The J segment lost 0 bases and the V segment lost 2 bases, leaving 6 bases of the junction unmatched. The CDR3 reads CASSETQRGSSYNEQFF. CDR3 DNA sequence: TGTGCCAGCAGTGAAACCCAGCGGGGGAGCTCCTACAATGAGCAGTTCTTC.

The J gene is TRBJ1-1, the V gene TRBV5-1, with 10 nucleotides matching TRBD1. The CDR3 contains 14 residues. The junction had 5 bases not matched to a gene; V was cut back by 4 bases and J by 5 bases. The germline CDR1 and CDR2 sequences are SGHRS and YFSETQ. The CDR3 loop is CASSAGTGETEAFF. The CDR3 region has the DNA TGCGCCAGCAGCGCCGGGACAGGGGAGACTGAAGCTTTCTTT.

The chain links TRBV11-2 to TRBJ2-3; a possible D gene is TRBD1 (5 bases). This CDR3 comprises 15 residues. Trimming took 8 bases from V and 6 from J, leaving 21 bases between them. In germline, CDR1 is SGHAT, CDR2 FQNNGV. DNA of the CDR3: TGTGCCAGCGGGCCTCAGGGCGTAAAGGGGGATACGCAGTATTTT. It yields the protein CASGPQGVKGDTQYF.

CDR3: CASSLAGNYGYTF. CDR3 coding DNA: TGTGCCAGCAGCTTAGCGGGAAACTATGGCTACACCTTC. This chain connects TRBV11-2 to TRBJ1-2; the D is unclear. V was shortened by 1 base and J by 2 bases, with 5 bases between the two germline ends. Germline CDR1 reads SGHAT; CDR2 reads FQNNGV. The CDR3 loop spans 13 amino acids.

The gene calls are TRBV4-3 and TRBJ2-3, with 7 bases identical to TRBD2. Trimming removed 1 base from V and 2 bases from J; junction bases left unmatched: 6. The CDR3 spans 16 residues. The V gene's germline CDR1 is LGHNA and CDR2 YSLEER. CDR3 amino acids: CASSQGGLADTDTQYF. CDR3 bases: TGCGCCAGCAGCCAAGGTGGTCTAGCGGACACAGATACGCAGTATTTT.

V gene TRBV28 combines with J gene TRBJ2-7, with 7 positions matching TRBD2. V lost 3 bases and J lost 4; bases outside the gene matches: 9. The CDR3 runs 15 residues. The germline V gene encodes CDR1 MDHEN and CDR2 SYDVKM. This CDR3 reads CASSLMRLASYEQYF. The CDR3 DNA reads TGTGCCAGCAGTTTGATGAGACTAGCATCTTACGAGCAGTACTTC.

The chain couples TRBV4-2 to TRBJ2-7; 7 nucleotides align to TRBD1. Germline CDR1 and CDR2: LGHNA and YNFKEQ. The V segment lost 1 base and the J segment 0 bases; nucleotides outside the gene matches: 9. There are 17 residues in the CDR3. CDR3 sequence reads: CASSQVPTGQSSYEQYF. The CDR3 DNA reads as TGTGCCAGCAGCCAAGTCCCCACGGGACAGAGCTCCTACGAGCAGTACTTC.

The chain recombines TRBV6-5 with TRBJ1-3; D is ambiguous. The CDR3 consists of 15 residues. Per germline, CDR1 MNHEY and CDR2 SVGAGI. V shed 4 bases and J shed 2 bases, with 12 bases lying between them. The CDR3 DNA follows: TGTGCCAGCAGTTCTCCTCAAGAGGCTGGAAACACCATATATTTT. It codes for CASSSPQEAGNTIYF.

The chain couples TRBV4-3 to TRBJ2-3; no clear D gene. The CDR3 length is 14 residues. Trimming left V 0 bases short and J 6 bases short, with 10 bases between. Germline V gives CDR1 LGHNA, CDR2 YSLEER. The CDR3 nucleotides read TGCGCCAGCAGCCAAGATAGTTGGGCCGATACGCAGTATTTT. Translated: CASSQDSWADTQYF.

This chain uses TRBV4-2 with TRBJ1-2, with D perhaps matching TRBD1 (6 bases). V lost 4 bases to trimming and J lost 1 base, with 19 bases between them. The CDR3 is made up of 17 amino acids. The germline gives CDR1 LGHNA, CDR2 YNFKEQ. For the CDR3, the DNA is TGTGCCAGCAGCCCTTCGTCCCGGGACATTAATAACTATGGCTACACCTTC. Translating gives CASSPSSRDINNYGYTF.

The chain employs TRBV19 and TRBJ1-1, with 11 bases that match TRBD1. This CDR3 has 15 residues. CDR1 and CDR2 (germline): LNHDA, SQIVND (reference sequence). Trimming removed 7 bases from V and 1 base from J; junction bases left unmatched: 5. CDR3 coding DNA: TGTGCCAGTAAAAGGGACAGGGGGGCGAACACTGAAGCTTTCTTT. Its translation: CASKRDRGANTEAFF.

This chain joins TRBV4-3 and TRBJ2-1; 12 bases are a match to TRBD2. This CDR3 has 15 amino acids. The V segment lost 4 bases and the J segment 8 bases; nucleotides outside the gene matches: 6. CDR1 and CDR2 from the germline V gene are LGHNA and YSLEER. The CDR3 spells CASSLDRLAGDEQFF. The CDR3, as DNA: TGCGCCAGCAGCCTAGATAGACTAGCGGGAGATGAGCAGTTCTTC.

The rearrangement links TRBV5-5 to TRBJ1-1; TRBD1 is a possible D gene (5 bases). This CDR3 has 14 residues. The V gene's germline CDR1 is SGHKS and CDR2 YYEKEE (reference sequence). Trimming removed 6 bases from V and 0 bases from J, with 12 bases in between. CDR3 in DNA: TGTGCCAGCAACATAGGACACCTGAACACTGAAGCTTTCTTT. Its translation is CASNIGHLNTEAFF.

The genes are TRBV6-1 and TRBJ2-7, with 10 bases aligning to TRBD1. The CDR3 is 14 residues long. V shed 11 bases and J 6 bases; nucleotides not matched to a gene: 13. CDR1 is MNHNS and CDR2 is SASEGT in the germline V gene. The CDR3 region has the DNA TGTGCCTCTGAGCCGGGACAGGGGATGGGCGAGCAGTACTTC. Its protein is CASEPGQGMGEQYF.

J is TRBJ1-3 and V is TRBV7-9; D gene ambiguous. The CDR3 runs 14 residues. Per the germline V gene, CDR1 is SEHNR and CDR2 is FQNEAQ (reference sequence). Trimming took off 4 bases at V and 1 base at J, with 8 bases between the two ends. The CDR3 region is CASSSTESGNTIYF. The CDR3 DNA reads TGTGCCAGCAGCTCCACCGAGTCTGGAAACACCATATATTTT. The complete variable domain, with remaining parts taken from reference TRBV7-9 and TRBJ1-3, reads DTGVSQNPRHKITKRGQNVTFRCDPISEHNRLYWYRQTLGQGPEFLTYFQNEAQLEKSRLLSDRFSAERPKGSFSTLEIQRTEQGDSAMYLCASSSTESGNTIYFGEGSWLTVV.

This chain uses TRBV29-1 with TRBJ1-1, with a weak D call TRBD1 (6 bases). V lost 3 bases and J 4 bases, leaving 15 bases between the germline ends. The CDR3 consists of 14 residues. Germline CDR1 is SQVTM and CDR2 is ANQGSEA. The CDR3 spells CSVDTGRVATEAFF. The CDR3 DNA sequence: TGCAGCGTTGACACAGGGAGGGTGGCCACTGAAGCTTTCTTT. Full variable domain (missing parts from reference TRBV29-1 and TRBJ1-1): SAVISQKPSRDICQRGTSLTIQCQVDSQVTMMFWYRQQPGQSLTLIATANQGSEATYESGFVIDKFPISRPNLTFSTLTVSNMSPEDSSIYLCSVDTGRVATEAFFGQGTRLTVV.

This clone has only one observation. The chain recombines TRBV10-3 with TRBJ1-1; 7 bases are a match to TRBD1. The CDR3 has 16 residues. Germline trimming cut 4 bases from V and 2 bases from J; bases unmatched to any gene: 10. Germline values: CDR1 ENHRY, CDR2 SYGVKD. The CDR3 DNA follows: TGTGCCATCAGTGGAGGAACACAGGGGTATAACACTGAAGCTTTCTTT. Translating gives CAISGGTQGYNTEAFF.

V and J are TRBV5-6 and TRBJ2-7, with TRBD1 matching 9 bases. The germline V gene encodes CDR1 SGHDT and CDR2 YYEEEE. J was trimmed by 5 bases and V by 3 bases; bases with no gene match: 0. The CDR3 covers 12 residues. The CDR3 reads CASSWDRDEQYF. As DNA, the CDR3 is TGTGCCAGCAGCTGGGACAGGGACGAGCAGTACTTC.

The chain couples TRBV30 to TRBJ1-4, with D perhaps matching TRBD1 (5 bases). With 8 bases removed from V and 0 bases from J, the gap between germline ends came to 10 bases. Germline loops: CDR1 GTSNPN, CDR2 SVGIG (reference sequence). The CDR3 is 13 amino acids. The CDR3 protein is CAGTGTTNEKLFF. For the CDR3, the DNA is TGTGCCGGGACGGGGACAACTAATGAAAAACTGTTTTTT.

This chain uses TRBV14 with TRBJ2-4; TRBD2 matches 10 bases. CDR3 length: 16 residues. CDR1 is SGHDN, CDR2 FVKESK, per germline. Trimming removed 3 bases from V and 6 bases from J; junction bases left unmatched: 8. The CDR3: CASSQTSSGSVNIQYF. CDR3 coding DNA: TGTGCCAGCAGCCAGACGTCTAGCGGGAGTGTAAACATTCAGTACTTC.

The chain is built from TRBV2 and TRBJ1-1, with TRBD1 matching over 9 bases. Per the germline V gene, CDR1 is SNHLY and CDR2 is FYNNEI. The CDR3 sequence is 14 residues long. The junction had 4 bases not matched to a gene; V was cut back by 8 bases and J by 0 bases. This chain's CDR3 is CASERDRVNTEAFF. In DNA, the CDR3 is TGTGCCAGCGAGAGGGACAGGGTGAACACTGAAGCTTTCTTT.

The V gene is TRBV28, the J gene TRBJ1-1, with D tentatively TRBD1 (5 bases). V shed 0 bases and J shed 1 base, with 6 bases lying between them. The V gene's germline CDR1 is MDHEN and CDR2 SYDVKM. This CDR3 contains 14 residues. CDR3 sequence (DNA): TGTGCCAGCAGTTTATGGACAGAGAACACTGAAGCTTTCTTT. Translating gives CASSLWTENTEAFF.

The gene calls are TRBV11-2 and TRBJ1-2; tentative D call: TRBD1 (5 bases). There are 15 residues in the CDR3. V lost 0 bases to trimming and J lost 3 bases, with 11 bases between them. Germline V gives CDR1 SGHAT, CDR2 FQNNGV. As DNA, the CDR3 is TGTGCCAGCAGCTTAGAGGCAGGGATGGACTATGGCTACACCTTC. Translated: CASSLEAGMDYGYTF.

The chain combines TRBV5-1 with TRBJ1-6; possibly TRBD1 for D (5 bases). Germline lookup yields CDR1 SGHRS and CDR2 YFSETQ. The CDR3 is 16 residues long. V was shortened by 4 bases and J by 6 bases, with 17 bases between the two germline ends. The CDR3 DNA is TGCGCCAGCAGCAACTTCTTCCGGACAAGTAATTCACCCCTCCACTTT. The encoded protein is CASSNFFRTSNSPLHF.

By share of the sample, this clone is medium-sized (0.01 to 0.1%). The rearrangement links TRBV2 to TRBJ2-7, with a possible D match to TRBD1 (7 bases). The CDR3 sequence is 12 residues long. Germline assignment: CDR1 SNHLY and CDR2 FYNNEI. The V end lost 5 bases, the J end lost 5 bases, and 10 bases lay between the germline ends. The CDR3: CASSTGEDEQYF. In DNA form, the CDR3 reads TGTGCCAGCAGTACAGGGGAGGACGAGCAGTACTTC.

In this sample, this clone turned up once. V and J are TRBV6-1 and TRBJ2-7; D gene ambiguous. CDR3 size: 14 residues. CDR1 is MNHNS and CDR2 is SASEGT in the germline V gene. Trimming stripped 6 bases from V and 3 bases from J, with 15 bases between. The CDR3 coding sequence is TGTGCCAGCAGCCCCGGTGGAGTCTACTACGAGCAGTACTTC. Residues: CASSPGGVYYEQYF.

This clone was detected once. This chain joins TRBV10-3 and TRBJ2-7; perhaps TRBD1 as D (5 bases). Looked up from germline, CDR1 is ENHRY and CDR2 is SYGVKD. V gave up 6 bases and J gave up 1 base, with 7 bases separating them. CDR3 size: 12 residues. CDR3 in amino acids: CAIRDKSYEQYF. CDR3 nucleotides: TGTGCCATCAGGGACAAATCCTACGAGCAGTACTTC.

The chain joins TRBV28 to TRBJ1-2; 8 nucleotides agree with TRBD1. V gave up 8 bases and J gave up 5 bases; unmatched junction bases: 13. Germline values: CDR1 MDHEN, CDR2 SYDVKM. The CDR3 covers 15 residues. CDR3 residues: CASRRGPGQAYGYTF. In nucleotides, the CDR3 is TGTGCCAGCCGACGAGGACCGGGACAGGCTTATGGCTACACCTTC.